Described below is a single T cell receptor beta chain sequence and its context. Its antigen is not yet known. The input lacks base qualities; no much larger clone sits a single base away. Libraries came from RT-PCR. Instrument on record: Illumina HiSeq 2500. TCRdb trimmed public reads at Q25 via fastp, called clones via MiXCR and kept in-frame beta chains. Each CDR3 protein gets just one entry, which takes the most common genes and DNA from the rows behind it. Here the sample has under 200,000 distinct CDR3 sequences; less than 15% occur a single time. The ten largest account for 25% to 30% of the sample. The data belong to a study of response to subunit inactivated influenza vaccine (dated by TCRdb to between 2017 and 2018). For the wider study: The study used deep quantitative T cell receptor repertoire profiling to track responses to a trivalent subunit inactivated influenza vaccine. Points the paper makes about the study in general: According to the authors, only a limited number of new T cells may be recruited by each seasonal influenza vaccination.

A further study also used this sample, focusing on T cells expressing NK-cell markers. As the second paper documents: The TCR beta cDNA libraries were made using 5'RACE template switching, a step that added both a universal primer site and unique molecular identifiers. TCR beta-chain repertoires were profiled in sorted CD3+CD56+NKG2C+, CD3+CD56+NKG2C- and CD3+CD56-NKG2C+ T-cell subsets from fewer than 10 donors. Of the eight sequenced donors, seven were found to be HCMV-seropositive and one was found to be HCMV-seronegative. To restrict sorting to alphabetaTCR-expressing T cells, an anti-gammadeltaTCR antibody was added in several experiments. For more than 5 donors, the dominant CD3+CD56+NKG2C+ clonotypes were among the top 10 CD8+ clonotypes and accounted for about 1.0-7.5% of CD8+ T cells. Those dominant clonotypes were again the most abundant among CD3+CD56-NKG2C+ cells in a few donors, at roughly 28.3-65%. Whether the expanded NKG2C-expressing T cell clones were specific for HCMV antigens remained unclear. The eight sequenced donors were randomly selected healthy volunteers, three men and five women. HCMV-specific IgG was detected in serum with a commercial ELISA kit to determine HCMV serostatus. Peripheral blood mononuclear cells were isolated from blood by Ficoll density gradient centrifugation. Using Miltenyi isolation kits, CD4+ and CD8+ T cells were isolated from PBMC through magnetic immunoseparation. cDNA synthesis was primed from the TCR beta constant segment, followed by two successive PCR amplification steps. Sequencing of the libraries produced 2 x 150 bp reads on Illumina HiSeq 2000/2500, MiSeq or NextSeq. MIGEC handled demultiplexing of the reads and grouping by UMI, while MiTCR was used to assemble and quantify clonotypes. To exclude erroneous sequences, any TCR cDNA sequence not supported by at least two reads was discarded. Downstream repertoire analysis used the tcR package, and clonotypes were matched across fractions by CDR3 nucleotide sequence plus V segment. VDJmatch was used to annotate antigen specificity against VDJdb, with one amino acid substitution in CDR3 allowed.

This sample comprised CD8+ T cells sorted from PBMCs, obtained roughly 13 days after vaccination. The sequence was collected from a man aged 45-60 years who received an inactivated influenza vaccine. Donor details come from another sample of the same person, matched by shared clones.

The sequence in DNA is TGTGCCAGCAGCTTCCCCCCGATCATGAGCGGGGGGTACAATGAGCAGTTCTTC. The translation is CASSFPPIMSGGYNEQFF. The sequence links TRBV11-2 to TRBJ2-1, with 9 bases aligning to TRBD2. V trim: 3 bases; J trim: 4 bases; unmatched bases: 13. The CDR3 runs 18 amino acids, cysteine and phenylalanine included. Only the CDR3 region is kept as DNA, spanning 54 bases read in frame from base 1. The germline V gene yields SGHAT for CDR1 and FQNNGV for CDR2.